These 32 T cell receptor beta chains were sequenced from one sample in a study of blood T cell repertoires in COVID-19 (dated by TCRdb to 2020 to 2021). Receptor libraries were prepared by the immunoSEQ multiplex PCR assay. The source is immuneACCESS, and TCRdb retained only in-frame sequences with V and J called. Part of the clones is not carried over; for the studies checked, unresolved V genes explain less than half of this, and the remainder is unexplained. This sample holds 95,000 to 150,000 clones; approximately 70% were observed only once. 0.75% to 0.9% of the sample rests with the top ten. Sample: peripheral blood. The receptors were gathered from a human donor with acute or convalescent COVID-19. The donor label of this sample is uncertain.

The CDR3 nucleotides read TGTGCCAGCAGTTACGGGCTCTCCACCACAGATACGCAGTATTTT. Its translation: CASSYGLSTTDTQYF. This chain connects TRBV6-6 to TRBJ2-3, with unresolved D. Germline CDR1 reads MNHNY; CDR2 reads SVGAGI (reference sequence). CDR3 length equals 15 residues. Trimming removed 2 bases at V and 2 bases at J, with 11 bases between.

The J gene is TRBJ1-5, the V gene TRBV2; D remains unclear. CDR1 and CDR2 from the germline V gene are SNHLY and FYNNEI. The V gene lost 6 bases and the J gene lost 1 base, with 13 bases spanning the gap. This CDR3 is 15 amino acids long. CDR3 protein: CASSKELSSNQPQHF. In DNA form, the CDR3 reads TGTGCCAGCAGCAAAGAACTCTCCAGCAATCAGCCCCAGCATTTT. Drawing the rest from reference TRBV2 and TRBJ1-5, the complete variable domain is EPEVTQTPSHQVTQMGQEVILRCVPISNHLYFYWYRQILGQKVEFLVSFYNNEISEKSEIFDDQFSVERPDGSNFTLKIRSTKLEDSAMYFCASSKELSSNQPQHFGDGTRLSIL.

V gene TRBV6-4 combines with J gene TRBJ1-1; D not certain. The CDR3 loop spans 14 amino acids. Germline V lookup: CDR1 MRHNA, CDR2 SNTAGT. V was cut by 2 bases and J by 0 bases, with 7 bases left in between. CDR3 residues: CASSDNSMNTEAFF. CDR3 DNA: TGTGCCAGCAGTGACAATTCTATGAACACTGAAGCTTTCTTT.

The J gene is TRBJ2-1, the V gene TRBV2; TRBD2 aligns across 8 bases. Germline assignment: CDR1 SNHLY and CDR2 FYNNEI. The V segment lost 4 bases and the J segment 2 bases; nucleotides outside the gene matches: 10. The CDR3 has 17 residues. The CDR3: CASSVPLTRGAYNEQFF. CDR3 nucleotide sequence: TGTGCCAGCAGTGTTCCACTGACGCGGGGGGCCTACAATGAGCAGTTCTTC.

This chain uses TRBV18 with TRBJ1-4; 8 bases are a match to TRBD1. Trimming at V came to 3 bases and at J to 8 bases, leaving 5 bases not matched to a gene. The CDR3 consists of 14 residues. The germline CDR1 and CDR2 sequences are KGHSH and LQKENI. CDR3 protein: CASSPYGTGEKLFF. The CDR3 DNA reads TGTGCCAGCTCACCCTACGGGACAGGCGAAAAACTGTTTTTT.

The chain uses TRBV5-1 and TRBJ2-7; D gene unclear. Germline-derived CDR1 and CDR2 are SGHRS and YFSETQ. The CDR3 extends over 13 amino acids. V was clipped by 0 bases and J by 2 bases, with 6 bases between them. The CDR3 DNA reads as TGCGCCAGCAGCTTGGGCGAGGCCTACGAGCAGTACTTC. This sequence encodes CASSLGEAYEQYF.

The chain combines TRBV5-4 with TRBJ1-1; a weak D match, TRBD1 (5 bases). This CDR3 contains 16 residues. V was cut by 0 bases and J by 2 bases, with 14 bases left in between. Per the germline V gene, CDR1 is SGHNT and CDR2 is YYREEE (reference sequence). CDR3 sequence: CASSLEQGRINTEAFF. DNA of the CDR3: TGTGCCAGCAGCTTGGAGCAGGGTAGGATAAACACTGAAGCTTTCTTT.

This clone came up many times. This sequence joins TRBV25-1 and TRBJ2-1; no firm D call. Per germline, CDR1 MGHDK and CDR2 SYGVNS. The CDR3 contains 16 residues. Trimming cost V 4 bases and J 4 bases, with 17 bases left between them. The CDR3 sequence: CASSGAGSFLYNEQFF. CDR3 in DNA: TGTGCCAGCAGTGGAGCAGGTTCCTTCCTTTACAATGAGCAGTTCTTC.

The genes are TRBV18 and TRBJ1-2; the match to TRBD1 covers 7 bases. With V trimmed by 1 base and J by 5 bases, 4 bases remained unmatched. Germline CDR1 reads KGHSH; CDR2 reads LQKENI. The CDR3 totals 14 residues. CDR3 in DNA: TGTGCCAGCTCACCACAGCAGGGGGAGTATGGCTACACCTTC. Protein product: CASSPQQGEYGYTF.

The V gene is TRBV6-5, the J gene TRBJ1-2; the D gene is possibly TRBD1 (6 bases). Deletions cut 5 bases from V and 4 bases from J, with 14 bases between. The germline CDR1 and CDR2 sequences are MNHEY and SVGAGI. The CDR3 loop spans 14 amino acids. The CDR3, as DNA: TGTGCCAGCAGTAGCCACAGGGTGGGCTATGGCTACACCTTC. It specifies CASSSHRVGYGYTF.

The CDR3 loop reads CASSARTIYNEQFF. In DNA form, the CDR3 reads TGTGCCAGCAGCGCCAGGACTATTTACAATGAGCAGTTCTTC. This chain joins TRBV9 and TRBJ2-1; maybe TRBD2 (6 bases). The CDR3 contains 14 residues. With 3 bases removed from V and 4 bases from J, the gap between germline ends came to 11 bases. The germline V gene encodes CDR1 SGDLS and CDR2 YYNGEE.

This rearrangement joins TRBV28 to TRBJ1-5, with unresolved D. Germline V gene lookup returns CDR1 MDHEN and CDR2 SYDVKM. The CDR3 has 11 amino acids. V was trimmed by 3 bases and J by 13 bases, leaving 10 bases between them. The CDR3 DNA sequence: TGTGCCAGCAGTTTTACAGTTAAACAGCATTTT. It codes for CASSFTVKQHF.

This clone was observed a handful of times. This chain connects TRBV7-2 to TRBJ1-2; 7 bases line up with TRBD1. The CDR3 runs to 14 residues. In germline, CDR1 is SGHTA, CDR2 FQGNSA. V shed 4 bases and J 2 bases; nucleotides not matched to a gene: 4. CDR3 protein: CASSSSGQNYGYTF. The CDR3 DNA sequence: TGTGCCAGCAGCTCATCGGGACAGAACTATGGCTACACCTTC.

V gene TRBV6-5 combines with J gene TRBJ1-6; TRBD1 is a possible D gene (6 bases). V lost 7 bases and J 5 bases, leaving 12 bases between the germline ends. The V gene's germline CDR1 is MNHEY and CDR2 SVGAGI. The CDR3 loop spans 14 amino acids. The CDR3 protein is CASTRGRDNSPLHF. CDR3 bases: TGTGCCAGCACCAGGGGTCGGGATAATTCACCCCTCCACTTT.

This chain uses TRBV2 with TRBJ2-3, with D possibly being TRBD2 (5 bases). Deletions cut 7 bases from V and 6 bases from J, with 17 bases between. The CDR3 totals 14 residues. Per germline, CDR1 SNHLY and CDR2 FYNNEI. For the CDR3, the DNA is TGTGCCAGCACCAGACGGGCCGAGGGCGATACGCAGTATTTT. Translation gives CASTRRAEGDTQYF.

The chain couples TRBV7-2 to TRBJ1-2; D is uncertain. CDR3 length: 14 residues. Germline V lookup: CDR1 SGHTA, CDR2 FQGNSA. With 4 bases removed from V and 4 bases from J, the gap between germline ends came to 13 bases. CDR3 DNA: TGTGCCAGCAGCTATACGAGGGCAGCCTATGGCTACACCTTC. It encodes CASSYTRAAYGYTF.

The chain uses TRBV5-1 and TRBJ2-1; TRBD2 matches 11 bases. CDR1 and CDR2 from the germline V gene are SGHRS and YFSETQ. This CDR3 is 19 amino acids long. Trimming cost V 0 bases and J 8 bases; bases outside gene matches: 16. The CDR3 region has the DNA TGCGCCAGCAGCTTGGCCCTAGTCCTGGTAGCGGGGGGGAAACATGAGCAGTTCTTC. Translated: CASSLALVLVAGGKHEQFF.

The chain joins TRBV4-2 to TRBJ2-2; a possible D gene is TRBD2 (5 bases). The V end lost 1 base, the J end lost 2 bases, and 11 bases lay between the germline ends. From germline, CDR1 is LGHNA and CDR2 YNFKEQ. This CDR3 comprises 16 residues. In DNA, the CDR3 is TGTGCCAGCAGCCAAGGGGAGCGACTTAACACCGGGGAGCTGTTTTTT. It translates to CASSQGERLNTGELFF.

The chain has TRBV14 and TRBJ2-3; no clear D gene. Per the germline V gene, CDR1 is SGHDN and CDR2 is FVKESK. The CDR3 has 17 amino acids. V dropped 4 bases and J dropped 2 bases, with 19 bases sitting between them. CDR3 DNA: TGTGCCAGCAGCCTAAAGATGCCTAGACCAATCACAGATACGCAGTATTTT. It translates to CASSLKMPRPITDTQYF. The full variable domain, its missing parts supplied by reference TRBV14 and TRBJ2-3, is EAGVTQFPSHSVIEKGQTVTLRCDPISGHDNLYWYRRVMGKEIKFLLHFVKESKQDESGMPNNRFLAERTGGTYSTLKVQPAELEDSGVYFCASSLKMPRPITDTQYFGPGTRLTVL.

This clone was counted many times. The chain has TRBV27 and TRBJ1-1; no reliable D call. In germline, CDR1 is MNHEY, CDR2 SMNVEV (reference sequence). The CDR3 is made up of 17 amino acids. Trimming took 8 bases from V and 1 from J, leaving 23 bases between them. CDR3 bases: TGTGCCAGCCAAACCTTCCACGGGTGGGTTACGAACACTGAAGCTTTCTTT. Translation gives CASQTFHGWVTNTEAFF.

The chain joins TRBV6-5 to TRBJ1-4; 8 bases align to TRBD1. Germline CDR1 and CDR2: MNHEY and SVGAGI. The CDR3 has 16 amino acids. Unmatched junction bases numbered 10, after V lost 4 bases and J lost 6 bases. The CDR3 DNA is TGTGCCAGCAGTTCTCGCCGCACAGGGGGTCATGAAAAACTGTTTTTT. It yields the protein CASSSRRTGGHEKLFF.

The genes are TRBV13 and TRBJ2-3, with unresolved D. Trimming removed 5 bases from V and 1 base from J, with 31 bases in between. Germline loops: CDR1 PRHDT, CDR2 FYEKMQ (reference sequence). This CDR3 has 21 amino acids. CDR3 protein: CASSPPPAGLGLQYGTDTQYF. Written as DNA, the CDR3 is TGTGCCAGCAGCCCCCCCCCGGCCGGTTTGGGCCTACAGTATGGCACAGATACGCAGTATTTT. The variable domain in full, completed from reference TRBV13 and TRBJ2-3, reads AAGVIQSPRHLIKEKRETATLKCYPIPRHDTVYWYQQGPGQDPQFLISFYEKMQSDKGSIPDRFSAQQFSDYHSELNMSSLELGDSALYFCASSPPPAGLGLQYGTDTQYFGPGTRLTVL.

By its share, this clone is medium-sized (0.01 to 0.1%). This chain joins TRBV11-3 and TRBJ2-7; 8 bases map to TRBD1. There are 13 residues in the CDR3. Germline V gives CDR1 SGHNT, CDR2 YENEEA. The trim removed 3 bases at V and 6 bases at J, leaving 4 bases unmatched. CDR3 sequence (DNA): TGTGCCAGCAGCTTCGGACAGGGCACCGAGCAGTACTTC. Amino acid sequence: CASSFGQGTEQYF.

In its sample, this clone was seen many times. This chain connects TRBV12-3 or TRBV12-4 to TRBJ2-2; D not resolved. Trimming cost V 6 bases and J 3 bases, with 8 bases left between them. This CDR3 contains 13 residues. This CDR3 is CASRQRDTGELFF. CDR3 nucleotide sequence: TGTGCCAGCAGACAACGGGACACCGGGGAGCTGTTTTTT.

As DNA, the CDR3 is TGTGCCAGCAGTTACTCGGGCCGTAATTCACCCCTCCACTTT. Protein sequence: CASSYSGRNSPLHF. The J gene is TRBJ1-6, the V gene TRBV6-5, with D unclear. This CDR3 region has 14 residues. Germline assignment: CDR1 MNHEY and CDR2 SVGAGI. V was clipped by 0 bases and J by 6 bases, with 6 bases between them.

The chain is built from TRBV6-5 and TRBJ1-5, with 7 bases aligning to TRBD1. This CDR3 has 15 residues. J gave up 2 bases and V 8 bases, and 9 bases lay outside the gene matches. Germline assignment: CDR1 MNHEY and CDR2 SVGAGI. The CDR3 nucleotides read TGTGCCAGCTACAACAGGGGAGAGGGCAATCAGCCCCAGCATTTT. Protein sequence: CASYNRGEGNQPQHF.

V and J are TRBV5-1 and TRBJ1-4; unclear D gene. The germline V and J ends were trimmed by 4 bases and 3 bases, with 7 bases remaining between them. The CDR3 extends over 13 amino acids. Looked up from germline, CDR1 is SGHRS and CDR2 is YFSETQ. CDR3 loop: CASSALANEKLFF. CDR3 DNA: TGCGCCAGCAGCGCGCTTGCTAATGAAAAACTGTTTTTT.

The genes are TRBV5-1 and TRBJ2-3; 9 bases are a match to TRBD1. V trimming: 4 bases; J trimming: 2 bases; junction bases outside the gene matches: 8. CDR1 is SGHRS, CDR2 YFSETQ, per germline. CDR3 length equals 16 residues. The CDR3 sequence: CASSPAGTGHTDTQYF. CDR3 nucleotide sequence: TGCGCCAGCAGCCCGGCCGGGACAGGGCACACAGATACGCAGTATTTT.

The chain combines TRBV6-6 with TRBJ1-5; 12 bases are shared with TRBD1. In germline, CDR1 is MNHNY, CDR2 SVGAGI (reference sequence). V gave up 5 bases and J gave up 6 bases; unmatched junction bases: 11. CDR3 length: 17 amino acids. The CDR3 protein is CASSPGGGQGARQPQHF. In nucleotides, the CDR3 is TGTGCCAGCAGTCCAGGGGGGGGACAGGGGGCGCGTCAGCCCCAGCATTTT.

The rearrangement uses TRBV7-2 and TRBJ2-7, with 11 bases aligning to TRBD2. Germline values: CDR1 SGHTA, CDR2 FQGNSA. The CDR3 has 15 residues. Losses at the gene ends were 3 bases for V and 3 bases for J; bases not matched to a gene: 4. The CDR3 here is CASSFPGLADYEQYF. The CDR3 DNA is TGTGCCAGCAGCTTTCCGGGACTAGCGGACTACGAGCAGTACTTC.

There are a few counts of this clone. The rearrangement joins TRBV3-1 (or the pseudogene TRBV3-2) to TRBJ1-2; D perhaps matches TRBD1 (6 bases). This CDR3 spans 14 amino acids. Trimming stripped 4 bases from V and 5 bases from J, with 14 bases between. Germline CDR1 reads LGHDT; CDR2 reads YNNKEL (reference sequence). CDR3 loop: CASSPTTGTYGYTF. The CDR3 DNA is TGTGCCAGCAGCCCGACGACAGGAACGTATGGCTACACCTTC.

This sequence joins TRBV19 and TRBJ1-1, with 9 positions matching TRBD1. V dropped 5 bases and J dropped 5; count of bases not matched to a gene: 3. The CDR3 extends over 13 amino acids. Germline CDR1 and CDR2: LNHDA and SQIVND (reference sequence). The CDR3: CASSLDRGTEAFF. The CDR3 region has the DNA TGTGCCAGTAGTCTGGACAGGGGAACTGAAGCTTTCTTT.